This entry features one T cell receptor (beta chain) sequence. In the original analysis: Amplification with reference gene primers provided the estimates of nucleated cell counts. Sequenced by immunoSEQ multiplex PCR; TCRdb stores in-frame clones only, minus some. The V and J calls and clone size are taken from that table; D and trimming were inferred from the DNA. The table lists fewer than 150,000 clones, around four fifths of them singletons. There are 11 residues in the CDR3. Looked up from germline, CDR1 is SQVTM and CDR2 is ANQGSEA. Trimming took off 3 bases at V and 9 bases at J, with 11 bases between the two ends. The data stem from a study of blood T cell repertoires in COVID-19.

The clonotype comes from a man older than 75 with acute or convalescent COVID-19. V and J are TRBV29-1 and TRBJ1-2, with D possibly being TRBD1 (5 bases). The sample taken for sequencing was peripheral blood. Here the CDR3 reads CSVDQGKSYTF. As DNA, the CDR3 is TGCAGCGTTGATCAGGGTAAAAGCTACACCTTC. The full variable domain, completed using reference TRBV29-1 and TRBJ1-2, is SAVISQKPSRDICQRGTSLTIQCQVDSQVTMMFWYRQQPGQSLTLIATANQGSEATYESGFVIDKFPISRPNLTFSTLTVSNMSPEDSSIYLCSVDQGKSYTFGSGTRLTVV.